What follows are 14 T cell receptor beta chains derived from one specimen sequenced in a study of CD8 T cells in ankylosing spondylitis. TCRdb itself ran the 5' RACE reads through MiXCR, one entry per CDR3 protein. This sample carries a few hundred thousand distinct CDR3 sequences, roughly 10% of them seen once, and the ten largest clones take 21%. Sequencing was carried out using blood, either unsorted or a sorted T cell fraction (not recorded which). The origin of the receptors is a male donor with ankylosing spondylitis or in good health (not recorded which).

At least ten counts were recorded for this clonotype. V gene TRBV12-3 or TRBV12-4 combines with J gene TRBJ2-5; D is unclear. The V and J ends lost 6 bases and 1 base respectively, with 9 bases between them. This CDR3 region has 13 residues. CDR3 residues: CASRVGSQETQYF. The CDR3, as DNA: TGTGCCAGCAGAGTAGGTTCCCAAGAGACCCAGTACTTC.

This clonotype was seen a handful of times. V gene TRBV7-3 combines with J gene TRBJ2-1, with a weak D call TRBD2 (5 bases). The germline V and J ends were trimmed by 3 bases and 7 bases, with 13 bases remaining between them. This CDR3 is 14 amino acids long. Germline V gene lookup returns CDR1 SGHTA and CDR2 FQGTGA. As DNA, the CDR3 is TGTGCCAGCAGCTTCGCGGGTTACCCAAATGAGCAGTTCTTC. It codes for CASSFAGYPNEQFF. Supplemented by reference TRBV7-3 and TRBJ2-1, the full variable domain reads GAGVSQTPSNKVTEKGKYVELRCDPISGHTALYWYRQSLGQGPEFLIYFQGTGAADDSGLPNDRFFAVRPEGSVSTLKIQRTERGDSAVYLCASSFAGYPNEQFFGPGTRLTVL.

The rearrangement joins TRBV5-6 to TRBJ2-5; 9 bases map to TRBD1. Germline lookup yields CDR1 SGHDT and CDR2 YYEEEE. CDR3 length: 16 residues. J lost 6 bases, V lost 0 bases, and 9 bases had no gene match. The CDR3 reads CASSLDGTGPGKTQYF. CDR3 nucleotides: TGTGCCAGCAGCTTGGACGGGACAGGGCCAGGAAAGACCCAGTACTTC. Filled out from reference TRBV5-6 and TRBJ2-5, the complete variable domain reads DAGVTQSPTHLIKTRGQQVTLRCSPKSGHDTVSWYQQALGQGPQFIFQYYEEEERQRGNFPDRFSGHQFPNYSSELNVNALLLGDSALYLCASSLDGTGPGKTQYFGPGTRLLVL.

A note on this clonotype: A much larger clone differs by one base, so this may be a read error. The chain links TRBV28 to TRBJ1-1; 9 positions match TRBD1. In germline, CDR1 is MDHEN, CDR2 SYDVKM. The CDR3 has 16 residues. The J segment lost 6 bases and the V segment lost 6 bases, leaving 14 bases of the junction unmatched. CDR3 region: CASRKASRDRVPEAFF. The CDR3 DNA reads as TGTGCCAGCAGAAAGGCATCCCGGGACAGGGTACCTGAAGCTTTCTTT.

Of note for this clonotype: This could be a read error, since a much larger clone is one nucleotide away. This chain links TRBV20-1 with TRBJ1-2, with D possibly being TRBD1 (6 bases). The CDR3 has 14 amino acids. The germline V gene encodes CDR1 DFQATT and CDR2 SNEGSKA (reference sequence). CDR3 sequence (DNA): TGCAATGCTCGTCCCCCAGGGGAGGTAGTTGGCTACACCTTC. This translates into CNARPPGEVVGYTF.

This clonotype was detected only a few times. This chain connects TRBV25-1 to TRBJ1-5; no clear D gene. This CDR3 contains 17 residues. V was pared by 11 bases and J by 4 bases, with 27 bases between. Germline V gives CDR1 MGHDK, CDR2 SYGVNS. CDR3: CACSDDAGPIKNQPQHF. CDR3 DNA sequence: TGTGCCTGCTCAGACGATGCAGGACCTATCAAAAATCAGCCCCAGCATTTT.

This clonotype has a handful of counts. This chain uses TRBV5-1 with TRBJ2-1; 9 bases agree with TRBD1. The J segment lost 0 bases and the V segment lost 3 bases, leaving 4 bases of the junction unmatched. In germline, CDR1 is SGHRS, CDR2 YFSETQ. This CDR3 has 16 residues. The CDR3 reads CASSWGTGSSYNEQFF. The CDR3 DNA sequence: TGCGCCAGCAGCTGGGGGACAGGGAGCTCCTACAATGAGCAGTTCTTC.

This clonotype was recorded many times. DNA of the CDR3: TGCAGTGCTAGACCCCAGGGTAGGGTTCATGGCTACACCTTC. Protein product: CSARPQGRVHGYTF. The chain combines TRBV20-1 with TRBJ1-2; the D gene is possibly TRBD1 (5 bases). The germline V gene encodes CDR1 DFQATT and CDR2 SNEGSKA (reference sequence). The CDR3 extends over 14 amino acids. The V end was cut by 2 bases, the J end by 6 bases, with 16 bases between.

At least ten counts were recorded for this clonotype. The rearrangement uses TRBV15 and TRBJ2-5, with D unclear. This CDR3 has 15 residues. Trimming removed 4 bases at V and 2 bases at J, with 14 bases between. Germline values: CDR1 LNHNV, CDR2 YYDKDF (reference sequence). CDR3 region: CATSIGPLGQETQYF. In nucleotides, the CDR3 is TGTGCCACCAGCATCGGCCCTCTAGGGCAAGAGACCCAGTACTTC.

This clonotype was seen ten or more times. V usage is TRBV12-3 or TRBV12-4 and J usage is TRBJ1-6; D is undetermined. This CDR3 spans 14 amino acids. Trimming took off 6 bases at V and 5 bases at J, with 11 bases between the two ends. CDR3 region: CASRPGTNNSPLHF. In nucleotides, the CDR3 is TGTGCCAGCAGGCCGGGAACTAATAATTCACCCCTCCACTTT.

This clonotype came up a few times. The rearrangement uses TRBV5-1 and TRBJ2-3, with 8 bases aligning to TRBD2. Per germline, CDR1 SGHRS and CDR2 YFSETQ. V was clipped by 4 bases and J by 4 bases; unmatched bases: 11. The CDR3 spans 16 residues. This chain's CDR3 is CASSPERGGAADTQYF. In DNA, the CDR3 is TGCGCCAGCAGCCCTGAACGGGGGGGGGCGGCAGATACGCAGTATTTT.

This clonotype has more than one count but fewer than ten. The rearrangement links TRBV5-1 to TRBJ1-3; 8 bases line up with TRBD1. In germline, CDR1 is SGHRS, CDR2 YFSETQ. Trimming cost V 3 bases and J 4 bases; bases outside gene matches: 9. The CDR3 spans 16 residues. CDR3 in amino acids: CASSSMTGAGGNTIYF. For the CDR3, the DNA is TGCGCCAGCAGCTCCATGACAGGGGCTGGCGGAAACACCATATATTTT.

The DNA of the CDR3 is TGTGCCAGCAGCCAAGACGGGGGTTTCGGTGGCTACACCTTC. Protein product: CASSQDGGFGGYTF. This chain joins TRBV14 and TRBJ1-2, with D possibly matching TRBD1 (5 bases). Trimming removed 0 bases from V and 7 bases from J, with 12 bases in between. Germline CDR1 is SGHDN and CDR2 is FVKESK. The CDR3 length is 14 residues.

This clonotype was detected many times. The chain recombines TRBV5-1 with TRBJ2-2; D may match TRBD1 or TRBD2 (5 bases each). Looked up from germline, CDR1 is SGHRS and CDR2 is YFSETQ. The CDR3 contains 14 residues. V was shortened by 3 bases and J by 5 bases, with 11 bases between the two germline ends. CDR3 coding DNA: TGCGCCAGCAGCTCGGGACCGACTACCGGGGAGCTGTTTTTT. Translated: CASSSGPTTGELFF.